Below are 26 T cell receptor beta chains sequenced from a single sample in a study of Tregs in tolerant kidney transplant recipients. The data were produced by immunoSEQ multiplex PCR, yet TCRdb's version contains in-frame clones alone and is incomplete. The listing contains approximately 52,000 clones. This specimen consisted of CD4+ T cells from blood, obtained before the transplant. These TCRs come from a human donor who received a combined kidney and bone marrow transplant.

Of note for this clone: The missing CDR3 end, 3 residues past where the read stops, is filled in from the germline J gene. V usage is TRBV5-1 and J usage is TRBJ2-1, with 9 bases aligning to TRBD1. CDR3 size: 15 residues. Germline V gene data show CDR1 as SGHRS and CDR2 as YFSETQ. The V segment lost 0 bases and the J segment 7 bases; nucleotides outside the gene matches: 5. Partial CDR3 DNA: TGCGCCAGCAGCTTGGGGGACAGGGTTTTGAATGAG. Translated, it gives CASSLGDRVLNE. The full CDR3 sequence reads CASSLGDRVLNEQFF.

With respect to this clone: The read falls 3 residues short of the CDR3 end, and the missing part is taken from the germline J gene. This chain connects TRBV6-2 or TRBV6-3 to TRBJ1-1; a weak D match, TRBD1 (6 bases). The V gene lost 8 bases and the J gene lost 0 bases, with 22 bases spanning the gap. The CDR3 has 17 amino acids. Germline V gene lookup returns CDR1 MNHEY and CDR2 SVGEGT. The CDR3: CASRSATGRSVNTEAFF. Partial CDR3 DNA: TGTGCCAGCCGCTCCGCTACAGGGAGATCGGTGAACACTGAA.

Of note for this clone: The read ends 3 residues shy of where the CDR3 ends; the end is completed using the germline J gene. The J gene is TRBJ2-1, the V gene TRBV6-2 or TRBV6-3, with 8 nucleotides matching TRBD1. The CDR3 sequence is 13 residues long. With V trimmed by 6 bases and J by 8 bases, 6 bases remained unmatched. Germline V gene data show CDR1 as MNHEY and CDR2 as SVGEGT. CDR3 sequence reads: CASSWTGNHEQFF. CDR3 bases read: TGTGCCAGCAGCTGGACAGGGAACCATGAG.

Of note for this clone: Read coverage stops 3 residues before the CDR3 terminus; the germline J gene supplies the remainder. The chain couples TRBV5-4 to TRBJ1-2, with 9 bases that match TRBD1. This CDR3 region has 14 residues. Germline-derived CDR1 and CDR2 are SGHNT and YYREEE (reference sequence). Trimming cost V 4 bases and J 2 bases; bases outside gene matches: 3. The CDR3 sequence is CASSTGQGNYGYTF. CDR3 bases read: TGTGCCAGCAGCACGGGACAGGGAAACTATGGC.

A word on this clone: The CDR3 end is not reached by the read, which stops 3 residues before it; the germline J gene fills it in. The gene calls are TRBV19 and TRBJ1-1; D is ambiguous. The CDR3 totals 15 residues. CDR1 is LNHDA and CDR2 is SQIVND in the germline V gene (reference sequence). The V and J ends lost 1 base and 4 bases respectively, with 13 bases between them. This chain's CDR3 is CASSIAQGFGTEAFF. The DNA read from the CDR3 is TGTGCCAGTAGTATAGCGCAAGGGTTTGGCACTGAA.

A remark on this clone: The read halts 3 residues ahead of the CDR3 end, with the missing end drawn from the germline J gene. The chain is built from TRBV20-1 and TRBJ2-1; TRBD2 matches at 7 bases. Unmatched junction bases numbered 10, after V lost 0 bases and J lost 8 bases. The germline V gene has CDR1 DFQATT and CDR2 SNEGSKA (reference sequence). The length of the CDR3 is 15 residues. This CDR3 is CSARDSASGRDEQFF. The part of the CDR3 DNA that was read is TGCAGTGCTAGAGATTCGGCTAGCGGACGGGATGAG.

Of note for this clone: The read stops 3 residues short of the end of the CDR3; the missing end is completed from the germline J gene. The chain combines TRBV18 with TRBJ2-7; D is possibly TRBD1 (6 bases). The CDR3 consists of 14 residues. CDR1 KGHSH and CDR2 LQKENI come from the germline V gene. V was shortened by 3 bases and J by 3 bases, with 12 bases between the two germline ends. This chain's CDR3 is CASSPGDIGYEQYF. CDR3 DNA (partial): TGTGCCAGCTCACCTGGGGACATAGGCTACGAG.

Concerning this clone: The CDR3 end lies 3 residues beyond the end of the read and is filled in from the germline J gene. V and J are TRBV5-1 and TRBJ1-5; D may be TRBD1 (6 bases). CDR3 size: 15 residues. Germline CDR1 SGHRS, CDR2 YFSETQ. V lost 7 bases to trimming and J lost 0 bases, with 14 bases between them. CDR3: CASRMDSNSNQPQHF. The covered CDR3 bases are TGCGCCAGCCGGATGGACAGTAATAGCAATCAGCCC.

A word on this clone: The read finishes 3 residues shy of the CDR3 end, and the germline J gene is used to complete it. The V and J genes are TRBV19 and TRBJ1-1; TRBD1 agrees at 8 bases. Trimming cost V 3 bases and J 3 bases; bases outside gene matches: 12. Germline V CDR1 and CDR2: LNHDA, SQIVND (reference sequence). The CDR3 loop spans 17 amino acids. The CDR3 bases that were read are TGTGCCAGTAGTATCGACAGGGGATCCCCGATGGACACTGAA. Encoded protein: CASSIDRGSPMDTE. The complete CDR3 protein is CASSIDRGSPMDTEAFF.

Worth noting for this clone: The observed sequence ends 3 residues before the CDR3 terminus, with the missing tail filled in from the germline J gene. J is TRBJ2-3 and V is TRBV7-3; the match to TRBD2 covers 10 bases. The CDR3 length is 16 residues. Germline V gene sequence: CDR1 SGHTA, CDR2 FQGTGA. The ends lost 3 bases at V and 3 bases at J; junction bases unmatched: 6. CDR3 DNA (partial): TGTGCCAGCAGCTTTAGCGGGAGGACAAAAACAGATACG. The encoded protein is CASSFSGRTKTDT. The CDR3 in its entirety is CASSFSGRTKTDTQYF.

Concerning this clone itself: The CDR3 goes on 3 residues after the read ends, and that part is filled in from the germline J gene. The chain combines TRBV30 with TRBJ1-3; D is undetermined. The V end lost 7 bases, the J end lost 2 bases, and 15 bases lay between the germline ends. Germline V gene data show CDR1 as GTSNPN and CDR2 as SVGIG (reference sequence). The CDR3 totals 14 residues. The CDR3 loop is CALEIVGAGNTIYF. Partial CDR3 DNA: TGTGCCTTGGAAATCGTCGGGGCTGGAAACACC.

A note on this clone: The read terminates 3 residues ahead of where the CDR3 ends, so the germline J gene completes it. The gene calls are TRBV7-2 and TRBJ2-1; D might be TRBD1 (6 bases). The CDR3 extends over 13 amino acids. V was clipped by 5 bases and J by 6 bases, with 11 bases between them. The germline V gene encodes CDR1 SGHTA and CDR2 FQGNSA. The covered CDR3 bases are TGTGCCAGCAGCGGAACAGGGTCCAATGAG. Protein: CASSGTGSNE. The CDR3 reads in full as CASSGTGSNEQFF.

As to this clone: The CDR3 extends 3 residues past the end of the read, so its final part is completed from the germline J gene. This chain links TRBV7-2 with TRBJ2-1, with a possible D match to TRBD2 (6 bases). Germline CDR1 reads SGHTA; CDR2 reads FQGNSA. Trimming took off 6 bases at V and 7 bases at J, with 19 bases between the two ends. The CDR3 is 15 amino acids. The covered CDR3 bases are TGTGCCAGCAGGACCGCGATGGGGGGAAGAAATGAG. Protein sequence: CASRTAMGGRNE. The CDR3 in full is CASRTAMGGRNEQFF.

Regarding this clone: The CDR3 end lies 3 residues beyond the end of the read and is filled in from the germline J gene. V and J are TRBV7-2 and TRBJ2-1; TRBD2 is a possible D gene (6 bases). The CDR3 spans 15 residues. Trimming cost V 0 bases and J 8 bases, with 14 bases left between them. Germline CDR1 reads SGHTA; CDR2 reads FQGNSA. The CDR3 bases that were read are TGTGCCAGCAGCTTAGCGCCGACTAGTTCCTATGAG. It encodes CASSLAPTSSYE. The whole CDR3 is CASSLAPTSSYEQFF.

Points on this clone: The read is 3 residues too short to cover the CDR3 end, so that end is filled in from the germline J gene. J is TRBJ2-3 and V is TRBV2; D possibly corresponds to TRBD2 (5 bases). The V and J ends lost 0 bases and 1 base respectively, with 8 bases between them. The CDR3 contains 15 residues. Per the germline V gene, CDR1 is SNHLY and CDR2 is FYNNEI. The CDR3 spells CASSEAGAGTDTQYF. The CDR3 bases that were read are TGTGCCAGCAGTGAAGCGGGAGCGGGCACAGATACG.

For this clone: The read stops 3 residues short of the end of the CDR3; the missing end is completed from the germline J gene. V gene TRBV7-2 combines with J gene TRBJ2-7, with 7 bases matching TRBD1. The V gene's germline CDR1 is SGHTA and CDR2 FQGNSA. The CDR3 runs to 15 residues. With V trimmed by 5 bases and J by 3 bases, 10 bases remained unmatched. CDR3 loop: CASSKGTEGYYEQYF. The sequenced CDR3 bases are TGTGCCAGCAGCAAAGGGACAGAGGGATACTACGAG. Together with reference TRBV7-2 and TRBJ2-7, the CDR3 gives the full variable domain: GAGVSQSPSNKVTEKGKDVELRCDPISGHTALYWYRQSLGQGLEFLIYFQGNSAPDKSGLPSDRFSAERTGGSVSTLTIQRTQQEDSAVYLCASSKGTEGYYEQYFGPGTRLTVT.

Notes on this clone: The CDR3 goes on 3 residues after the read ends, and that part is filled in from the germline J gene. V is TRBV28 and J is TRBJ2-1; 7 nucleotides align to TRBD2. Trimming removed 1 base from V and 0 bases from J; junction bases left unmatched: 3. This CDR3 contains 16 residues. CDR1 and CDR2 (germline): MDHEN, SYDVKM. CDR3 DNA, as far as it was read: TGTGCCAGCAGTTTATCTCGGACTAGCTCCTACAATGAG. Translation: CASSLSRTSSYNE. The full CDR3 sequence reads CASSLSRTSSYNEQFF.

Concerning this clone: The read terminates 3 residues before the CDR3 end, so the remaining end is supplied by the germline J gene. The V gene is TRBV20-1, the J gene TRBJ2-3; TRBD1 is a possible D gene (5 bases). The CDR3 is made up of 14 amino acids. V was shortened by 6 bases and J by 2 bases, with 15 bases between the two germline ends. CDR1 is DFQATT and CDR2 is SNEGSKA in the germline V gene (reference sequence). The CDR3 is CSATDPTVTDTQYF. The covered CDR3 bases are TGCAGTGCCACAGACCCGACAGTCACAGATACG.

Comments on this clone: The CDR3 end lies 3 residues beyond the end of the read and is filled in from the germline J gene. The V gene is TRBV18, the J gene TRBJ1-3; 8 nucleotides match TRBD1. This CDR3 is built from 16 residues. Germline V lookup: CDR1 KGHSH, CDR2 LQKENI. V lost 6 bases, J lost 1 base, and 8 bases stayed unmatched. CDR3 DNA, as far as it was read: TGTGCCAGCTCCCCGACAGGGGAGGGTTCTGGAAACACC. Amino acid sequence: CASSPTGEGSGNT. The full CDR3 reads CASSPTGEGSGNTIYF.

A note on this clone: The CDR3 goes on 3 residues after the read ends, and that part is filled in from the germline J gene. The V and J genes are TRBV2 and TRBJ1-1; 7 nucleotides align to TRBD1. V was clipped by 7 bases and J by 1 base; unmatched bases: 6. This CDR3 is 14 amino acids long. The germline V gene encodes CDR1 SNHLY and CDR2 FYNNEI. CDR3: CASTSQGKNTEAFF. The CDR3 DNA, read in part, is TGTGCCAGCACATCACAGGGGAAGAACACTGAA.

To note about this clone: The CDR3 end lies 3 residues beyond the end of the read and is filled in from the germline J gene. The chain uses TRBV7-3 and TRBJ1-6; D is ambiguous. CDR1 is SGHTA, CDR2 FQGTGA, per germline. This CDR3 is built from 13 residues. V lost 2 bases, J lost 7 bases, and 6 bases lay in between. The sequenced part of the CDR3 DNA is TGTGCCAGCAGCTTATTCAGGAATTCACCC. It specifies CASSLFRNSP. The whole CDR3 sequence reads CASSLFRNSPLHF. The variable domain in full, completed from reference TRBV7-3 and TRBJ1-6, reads GAGVSQTPSNKVTEKGKYVELRCDPISGHTALYWYRQSLGQGPEFLIYFQGTGAADDSGLPNDRFFAVRPEGSVSTLKIQRTERGDSAVYLCASSLFRNSPLHFGNGTRLTVT.

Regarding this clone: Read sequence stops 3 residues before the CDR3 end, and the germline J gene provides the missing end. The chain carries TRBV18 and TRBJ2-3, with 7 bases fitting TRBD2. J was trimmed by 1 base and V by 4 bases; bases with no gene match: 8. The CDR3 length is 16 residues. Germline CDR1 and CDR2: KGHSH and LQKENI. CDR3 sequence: CASSRRAGSGTDTQYF. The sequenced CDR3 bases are TGTGCCAGCTCACGGCGAGCGGGATCCGGCACAGATACG.

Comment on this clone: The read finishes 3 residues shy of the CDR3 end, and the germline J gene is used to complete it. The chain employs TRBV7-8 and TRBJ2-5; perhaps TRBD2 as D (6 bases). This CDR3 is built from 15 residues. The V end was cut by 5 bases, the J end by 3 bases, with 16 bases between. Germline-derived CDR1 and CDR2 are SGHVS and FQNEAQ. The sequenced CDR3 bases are TGTGCCAGCAGCCTGCGGGGAGTGGGGGAAGAGACC. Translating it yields CASSLRGVGEET. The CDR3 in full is CASSLRGVGEETQYF.

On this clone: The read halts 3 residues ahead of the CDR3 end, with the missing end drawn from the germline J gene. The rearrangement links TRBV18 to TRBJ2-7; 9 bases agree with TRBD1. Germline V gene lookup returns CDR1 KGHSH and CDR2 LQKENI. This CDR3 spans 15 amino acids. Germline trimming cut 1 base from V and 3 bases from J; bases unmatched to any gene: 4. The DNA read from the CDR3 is TGTGCCAGCTCACCACAACAGGGGGCGGGCTACGAG. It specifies CASSPQQGAGYE. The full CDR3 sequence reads CASSPQQGAGYEQYF.

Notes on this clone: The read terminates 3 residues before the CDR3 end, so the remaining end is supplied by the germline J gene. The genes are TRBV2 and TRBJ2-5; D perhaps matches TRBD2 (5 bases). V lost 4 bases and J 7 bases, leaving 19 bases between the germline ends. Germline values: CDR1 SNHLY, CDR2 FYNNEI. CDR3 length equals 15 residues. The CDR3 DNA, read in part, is TGTGCCAGCAGTGGAGGTGCGGGCCGACTTGCGACC. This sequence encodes CASSGGAGRLAT. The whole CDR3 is CASSGGAGRLATQYF.

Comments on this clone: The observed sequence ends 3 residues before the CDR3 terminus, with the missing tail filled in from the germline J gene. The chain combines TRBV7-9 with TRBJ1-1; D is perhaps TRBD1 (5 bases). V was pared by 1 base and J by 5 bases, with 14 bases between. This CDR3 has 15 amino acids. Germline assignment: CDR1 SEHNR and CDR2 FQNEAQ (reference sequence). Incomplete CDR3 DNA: TGTGCCAGCAGCTTAGACGATGCAGGGTCGACTGAA. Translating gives CASSLDDAGSTE. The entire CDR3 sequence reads CASSLDDAGSTEAFF.